The T cell receptor beta chain described here comes from a study of T cells in Graves' hyperthyroidism and ophthalmopathy. This CDR3 comprises 15 residues. The trim removed 2 bases at V and 2 bases at J, leaving 3 bases unmatched. The germline gives CDR1 SGHAT, CDR2 FQNNGV. There were TCR beta CDR3 regions amplified from RNA transcripts. Carried out on the TCR CDR3, a first-round RT-PCR used the HTBI primer set. TCRdb reanalysed the multiplex PCR reads using MiXCR and keeps one entry per CDR3 protein. The profile covers roughly 560,000 distinct CDR3 sequences, with approximately 15% appearing a single time and roughly 4.3% taken by the ten largest. This clonotype occurred many times.

The rearrangement joins TRBV11-2 to TRBJ2-3, with 8 bases matching TRBD2. The sample consisted of blood. The source of this sequence is a woman aged 40 to 50 with Graves' ophthalmopathy. The CDR3 DNA follows: TGTGCCAGCAGCTTATCAGCGGGAGACACAGATACGCAGTATTTT. Its protein is CASSLSAGDTDTQYF. Full variable domain (missing parts from reference TRBV11-2 and TRBJ2-3): EAGVAQSPRYKIIEKRQSVAFWCNPISGHATLYWYQQILGQGPKLLIQFQNNGVVDDSQLPKDRFSAERLKGVDSTLKIQPAKLEDSAVYLCASSLSAGDTDTQYFGPGTRLTVL.